This T cell receptor (beta chain) was sequenced for a study of cytomegalovirus exposure and HLA in healthy donors. This PCR relied on a set of 60 Vbeta primers and 13 Jbeta primers. Using immunoSEQ multiplex PCR, the repertoire was profiled, and TCRdb retains in-frame clones only, with some absent. The table counts some 70,000 clones; more than 2.5% lies in the top ten. A word on this clone: Antigen specificity is unknown. Other DNA sequences in this sample translate to the same CDR3.

Study-wide points: In terms of immune exposure information, only CMV serostatus was available. Prediction of most subjects' HLA-A and HLA-B alleles by TCR beta sequences was reportedly accurate. The listing of fewer than 200 TCR beta chains classed them as cytomegalovirus-associated.

Germline values: CDR1 SEHNR, CDR2 FQNEAQ (reference sequence). V trimming: 5 bases; J trimming: 0 bases; junction bases outside the gene matches: 2. The CDR3 sequence is 14 residues long. Sequenced input: PBMCs. The receptor was derived from a man aged 35 to 55 in good health and CMV-seronegative. The J gene is TRBJ2-7, the V gene TRBV7-9; 9 nucleotides agree with TRBD2. CDR3 nucleotides: TGTGCCAGCAGCCCGACTAGCGGCTCCTACGAGCAGTACTTC. Amino acid sequence: CASSPTSGSYEQYF.